These 14 T cell receptor beta chains were sequenced from one sample in a study of blood T cell repertoires in COVID-19. Measured with immunoSEQ multiplex PCR; TCRdb has only the in-frame clones, and not every one. Among 380,000 or so clones, roughly 90% were seen once, and the ten largest hold 2% to 2.5%. Sequenced: PBMCs or T cells enriched from blood (not recorded which). All receptors derive from a middle-aged woman with acute COVID-19.

This chain connects TRBV5-4 to TRBJ1-1; 12 nucleotides agree with TRBD1. V lost 2 bases, J lost 4 bases, and 9 bases stayed unmatched. CDR3 size: 17 residues. Germline lookup yields CDR1 SGHNT and CDR2 YYREEE (reference sequence). The CDR3 loop reads CASSLPGQGAVGTEAFF. The CDR3 DNA follows: TGTGCCAGCAGCTTACCGGGACAGGGGGCGGTGGGCACTGAAGCTTTCTTT. Combining the CDR3 with reference TRBV5-4 and TRBJ1-1 gives the whole variable domain ETGVTQSPTHLIKTRGQQVTLRCSSQSGHNTVSWYQQALGQGPQFIFQYYREEENGRGNFPPRFSGLQFPNYSSELNVNALELDDSALYLCASSLPGQGAVGTEAFFGQGTRLTVV.

The sample holds one count of this clone. The chain carries TRBV6-5 and TRBJ1-4, with unresolved D. This CDR3 has 16 amino acids. Trimming stripped 0 bases from V and 6 bases from J, with 14 bases between. Per the germline V gene, CDR1 is MNHEY and CDR2 is SVGAGI. The CDR3, as DNA: TGTGCCAGCAGTTACTCGTCAAGGGCGGGCCATGAAAAACTGTTTTTT. Its protein is CASSYSSRAGHEKLFF.

This clone was counted once. The chain links TRBV6-5 to TRBJ1-4, with D unresolved. The germline V gene has CDR1 MNHEY and CDR2 SVGAGI. V lost 0 bases, J lost 0 bases, and 5 bases lay in between. The CDR3 sequence is 15 residues long. The CDR3 protein is CASSYSFSTNEKLFF. The CDR3 DNA sequence: TGTGCCAGCAGTTACTCGTTCTCAACTAATGAAAAACTGTTTTTT.

This rearrangement joins TRBV29-1 to TRBJ2-1, with 7 bases that match TRBD2. V shed 7 bases and J 6 bases; nucleotides not matched to a gene: 9. This CDR3 is 13 amino acids long. CDR1 is SQVTM and CDR2 is ANQGSEA in the germline V gene. The CDR3 nucleotides read TGCAGCGCTGATTGGGGGGGGATCAATGAGCAGTTCTTC. It specifies CSADWGGINEQFF.

This clone has a handful of counts. The CDR3 sequence is CASSLDRGLGYTF. The CDR3 DNA is TGTGCCAGCAGCTTGGACAGGGGGCTTGGCTACACCTTC. The rearrangement links TRBV7-6 to TRBJ1-2; 11 nucleotides agree with TRBD1. The CDR3 contains 13 residues. Germline V gives CDR1 SGHVS, CDR2 FNYEAQ. Trimming took 3 bases from V and 7 from J; bases not matched to a gene: 1. The full variable domain, completed using reference TRBV7-6 and TRBJ1-2, is GAGVSQSPRYKVTKRGQDVALRCDPISGHVSLYWYRQALGQGPEFLTYFNYEAQQDKSGLPNDRFSAERPEGSISTLTIQRTEQRDSAMYRCASSLDRGLGYTFGSGTRLTVV.

The rearrangement links TRBV10-3 to TRBJ1-1, with no clear D. There are 14 residues in the CDR3. Per the germline V gene, CDR1 is ENHRY and CDR2 is SYGVKD. Deletions cut 6 bases from V and 4 bases from J, with 15 bases between. The CDR3 loop is CAIRGGAGSTEAFF. The CDR3 region has the DNA TGTGCCATCAGAGGTGGTGCGGGGAGCACTGAAGCTTTCTTT.

The chain combines TRBV3-1 (or the pseudogene TRBV3-2) with TRBJ2-5; no clear D. The CDR3 runs 14 residues. V lost 3 bases and J lost 0, with 8 bases in between. The germline V gene has CDR1 LGHDT and CDR2 YNNKEL (reference sequence). Written as DNA, the CDR3 is TGTGCCAGCAGCCAGAACGGGTACCAAGAGACCCAGTACTTC. This sequence encodes CASSQNGYQETQYF.

Concerning this clone: Within the sample, other DNA sequences also encode this same CDR3. The chain uses TRBV7-9 and TRBJ1-4; D is unclear. The length of the CDR3 is 14 residues. V lost 2 bases, J lost 7 bases, and 11 bases lay in between. Germline V lookup: CDR1 SEHNR, CDR2 FQNEAQ (reference sequence). The CDR3 region is CASSLSGGGEKLFF. The DNA for the CDR3 is TGTGCCAGCAGCTTATCAGGAGGAGGTGAAAAACTGTTTTTT.

This sequence joins TRBV7-8 and TRBJ1-1; 7 bases are shared with TRBD1. Per germline, CDR1 SGHVS and CDR2 FQNEAQ. The CDR3 contains 16 residues. With 5 bases clipped from V and 0 bases from J, the junction kept 9 bases outside the gene matches. The CDR3 here is CASSPRQGGMNTEAFF. For the CDR3, the DNA is TGTGCCAGCAGCCCGAGACAGGGCGGAATGAACACTGAAGCTTTCTTT.

This chain connects TRBV5-1 to TRBJ2-7; weak D call: TRBD1 (6 bases). This CDR3 has 14 amino acids. CDR1 and CDR2 from the germline V gene are SGHRS and YFSETQ. Trimming took 5 bases from V and 2 from J, leaving 14 bases between them. The CDR3 spells CASSLGTGTYEQYF. CDR3 DNA sequence: TGCGCCAGCAGTCTAGGAACAGGGACCTACGAGCAGTACTTC.

This clone was recorded only once. The chain employs TRBV29-1 and TRBJ2-1, with a possible D match to TRBD1 (6 bases). The V end lost 4 bases, the J end lost 8 bases, and 15 bases lay between the germline ends. The CDR3 consists of 13 residues. Germline CDR1 is SQVTM and CDR2 is ANQGSEA. The CDR3 DNA reads as TGCAGCGTTGTTGAGTCAGGGGACGATGAGCAGTTCTTC. Translation: CSVVESGDDEQFF.

The chain couples TRBV7-2 to TRBJ2-3; 10 bases match TRBD1. This CDR3 has 15 residues. V lost 6 bases, J lost 4 bases, and 7 bases stayed unmatched. The germline CDR1 and CDR2 sequences are SGHTA and FQGNSA. The CDR3 here is CASSPGQGGPDTQYF. The CDR3 coding sequence is TGTGCCAGCAGTCCCGGACAGGGGGGACCAGATACGCAGTATTTT.

The rearrangement uses TRBV6-5 and TRBJ2-3; TRBD2 matches 10 bases. The germline CDR1 and CDR2 sequences are MNHEY and SVGAGI. The CDR3 consists of 15 residues. Trimming removed 6 bases from V and 1 base from J; junction bases left unmatched: 4. The CDR3 protein is CASRYLAGGTDTQYF. DNA for the CDR3: TGTGCCAGCAGATACCTAGCGGGGGGCACAGATACGCAGTATTTT.

V and J are TRBV10-3 and TRBJ2-3; 9 nucleotides line up with TRBD2. Unmatched junction bases numbered 8, after V lost 6 bases and J lost 7 bases. Germline lookup yields CDR1 ENHRY and CDR2 SYGVKD. The CDR3 is 14 amino acids. The CDR3 protein is CAISGGGASNTQYF. The CDR3 nucleotides are TGTGCCATCAGCGGCGGGGGGGCTTCGAATACGCAGTATTTT.